Shown below are 15 T cell receptor beta chains from a single sample sequenced in a study of blood T cell repertoires in COVID-19. Libraries were prepared by immunoSEQ multiplex PCR; TCRdb keeps only in-frame clonotypes and omits some of them. Among about 230,000 clones listed, around 84% were seen once. Sequenced input: peripheral blood. The receptor set was obtained from a woman in her thirties or forties who had recovered from COVID-19.

V gene TRBV7-8 combines with J gene TRBJ2-3; 13 bases match TRBD2. Germline CDR1 SGHVS, CDR2 FQNEAQ. J lost 0 bases, V lost 5 bases, and 8 bases had no gene match. The CDR3 is made up of 18 amino acids. CDR3 nucleotides: TGTGCCAGCAGCCCCGAGCCGGGACTAGCGGGGAGCACAGATACGCAGTATTTT. It translates to CASSPEPGLAGSTDTQYF.

The rearrangement joins TRBV6-2 or TRBV6-3 to TRBJ2-5, with D possibly being TRBD1 (6 bases). Germline values: CDR1 MNHEY, CDR2 SVGEGT. V lost 5 bases and J lost 2, with 9 bases in between. CDR3 length equals 13 residues. CDR3 sequence (DNA): TGTGCCAGCAGTCGCAGGGGACAAGAGACCCAGTACTTC. Encoded protein: CASSRRGQETQYF.

The rearrangement links TRBV6-5 to TRBJ1-1; the D is unclear. Germline-derived CDR1 and CDR2 are MNHEY and SVGAGI. The V gene lost 2 bases and the J gene lost 3 bases, with 13 bases spanning the gap. The CDR3 runs 15 residues. DNA of the CDR3: TGTGCCAGCAGTTACCTTGCCGGGTTTGACACTGAAGCTTTCTTT. The encoded protein is CASSYLAGFDTEAFF.

J is TRBJ2-7 and V is TRBV11-3; 10 bases match TRBD1. V was clipped by 1 base and J by 3 bases; unmatched bases: 6. This CDR3 is built from 16 residues. Per germline, CDR1 SGHNT and CDR2 YENEEA. CDR3 DNA: TGTGCCAGCAGCTTAGGGGAGGGGACAGGGGACTACGAGCAGTACTTC. This codes for CASSLGEGTGDYEQYF.

The chain combines TRBV9 with TRBJ2-1; 8 bases are shared with TRBD2. The CDR3 is 17 residues long. V gave up 0 bases and J gave up 5 bases; unmatched junction bases: 10. Germline CDR1 SGDLS, CDR2 YYNGEE. CDR3 nucleotide sequence: TGTGCCAGCAGCGTAGCCTCACGGGGGGGCATGAACAATGAGCAGTTCTTC. It specifies CASSVASRGGMNNEQFF.

The V gene is TRBV5-1, the J gene TRBJ2-3; TRBD1 might be the D (6 bases). CDR3 length: 15 residues. CDR1 is SGHRS and CDR2 is YFSETQ in the germline V gene. Trimming stripped 3 bases from V and 1 base from J, with 12 bases between. The CDR3 region is CASSWKGVGTDTQYF. CDR3 coding DNA: TGCGCCAGCAGCTGGAAGGGGGTAGGCACAGATACGCAGTATTTT.

This chain joins TRBV28 and TRBJ2-3; 8 positions match TRBD2. Germline loops: CDR1 MDHEN, CDR2 SYDVKM. The CDR3 covers 12 residues. The CDR3, as DNA: TGTGCATCTCGGGGGGGGAGAGATACGCAGTATTTT. Residues: CASRGGRDTQYF. Full variable domain (missing parts from reference TRBV28 and TRBJ2-3): DVKVTQSSRYLVKRTGEKVFLECVQDMDHENMFWYRQDPGLGLRLIYFSYDVKMKEKGDIPEGYSVSREKKERFSLILESASTNQTSMYLCASRGGRDTQYFGPGTRLTVL.

With respect to this clone: Within the sample, other DNA sequences also encode this same CDR3. The chain uses TRBV18 and TRBJ2-7; tentative D call: TRBD2 (6 bases). The CDR3 spans 12 residues. Trimming pared 4 bases from V and 5 bases from J, leaving 9 bases between. Germline CDR1 is KGHSH and CDR2 is LQKENI. CDR3 amino acids: CASSLTGDEQYF. The DNA for the CDR3 is TGTGCCAGCTCACTAACGGGGGACGAGCAGTACTTC.

This chain uses TRBV27 with TRBJ2-7; 9 bases agree with TRBD2. V shed 8 bases, J shed 0 bases, and the junction held 8 bases outside the gene matches. Germline V lookup: CDR1 MNHEY, CDR2 SMNVEV (reference sequence). CDR3 length: 15 amino acids. CDR3 DNA sequence: TGTGCCAGCGCGGGACTAGCCGATAGCTCCTACGAGCAGTACTTC. It yields the protein CASAGLADSSYEQYF.

This clone occurred a few times. V and J are TRBV19 and TRBJ1-5; D remains unclear. This CDR3 is 14 amino acids long. V was trimmed by 5 bases and J by 7 bases, leaving 15 bases between them. Looked up from germline, CDR1 is LNHDA and CDR2 is SQIVND (reference sequence). CDR3 loop: CASSSRSRRQPQHF. In DNA form, the CDR3 reads TGTGCCAGTAGTTCCCGGTCTCGTCGCCAGCCCCAGCATTTT.

The sample holds one count of this clone. The chain links TRBV28 to TRBJ2-7, with D perhaps matching TRBD1 (6 bases). The CDR3 consists of 15 residues. V was shortened by 3 bases and J by 2 bases, with 14 bases between the two germline ends. CDR1 and CDR2 (germline): MDHEN, SYDVKM. CDR3 sequence: CASSLPPDRTYEQYF. CDR3 nucleotides: TGTGCCAGCAGTTTGCCTCCTGACAGGACCTACGAGCAGTACTTC. The full variable domain, with the rest looked up from reference TRBV28 and TRBJ2-7, is DVKVTQSSRYLVKRTGEKVFLECVQDMDHENMFWYRQDPGLGLRLIYFSYDVKMKEKGDIPEGYSVSREKKERFSLILESASTNQTSMYLCASSLPPDRTYEQYFGPGTRLTVT.

The V gene is TRBV6-2 or TRBV6-3, the J gene TRBJ2-7, with no clear D. This CDR3 is built from 11 residues. CDR1 and CDR2 from the germline V gene are MNHEY and SVGEGT. The V end was cut by 6 bases, the J end by 4 bases, with 7 bases between. CDR3 protein: CASSEDYEQYF. The CDR3 DNA reads as TGTGCCAGCAGCGAGGATTACGAGCAGTACTTC.

V gene TRBV11-2 combines with J gene TRBJ2-5, with 7 nucleotides matching TRBD2. Per germline, CDR1 SGHAT and CDR2 FQNNGV. The CDR3 is made up of 15 amino acids. J was trimmed by 2 bases and V by 1 base; bases with no gene match: 4. The CDR3 loop is CASSLGAGVQETQYF. The CDR3 DNA is TGTGCCAGCAGCTTAGGGGCGGGGGTTCAAGAGACCCAGTACTTC.

This clone was seen once. The chain joins TRBV3-1 (or the pseudogene TRBV3-2) to TRBJ2-3; TRBD2 matches at 11 bases. The length of the CDR3 is 16 residues. From germline, CDR1 is LGHDT and CDR2 YNNKEL (reference sequence). V lost 7 bases, J lost 4 bases, and 10 bases stayed unmatched. CDR3: CASTQGLAVRADTQYF. For the CDR3, the DNA is TGTGCCAGCACCCAGGGACTAGCGGTGAGAGCAGATACGCAGTATTTT.

The chain uses TRBV10-3 and TRBJ1-2; TRBD1 might be the D (6 bases). With 0 bases removed from V and 4 bases from J, the gap between germline ends came to 12 bases. The CDR3 has 15 amino acids. The germline V gene has CDR1 ENHRY and CDR2 SYGVKD. Here the CDR3 reads CAISESTRGGYGYTF. CDR3 DNA: TGTGCCATCAGTGAGTCCACCAGGGGCGGCTATGGCTACACCTTC.